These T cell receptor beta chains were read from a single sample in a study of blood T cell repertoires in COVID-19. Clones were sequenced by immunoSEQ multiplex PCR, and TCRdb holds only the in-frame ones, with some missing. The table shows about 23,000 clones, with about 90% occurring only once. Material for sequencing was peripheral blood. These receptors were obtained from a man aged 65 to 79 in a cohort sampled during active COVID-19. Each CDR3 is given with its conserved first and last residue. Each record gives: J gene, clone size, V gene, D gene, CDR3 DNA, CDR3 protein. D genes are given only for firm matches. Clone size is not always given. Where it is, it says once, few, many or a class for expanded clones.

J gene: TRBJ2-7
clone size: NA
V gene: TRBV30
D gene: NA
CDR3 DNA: TGTGCCTGGAGTCCAAACACCCTCCGGGAAACCTACGAGCAGTACTTC
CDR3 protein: CAWSPNTLRETYEQYF

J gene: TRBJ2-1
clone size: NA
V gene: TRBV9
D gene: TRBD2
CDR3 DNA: TGTGCCAGCAGCGTAGCTGTGGGAGGGCCCTACAATGAGCAGTTCTTC
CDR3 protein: CASSVAVGGPYNEQFF

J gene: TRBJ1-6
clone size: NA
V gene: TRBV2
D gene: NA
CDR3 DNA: TGTGCCAGCAGTGAAGCGGGGCGCTATAATTCACCCCTCCACTTT
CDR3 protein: CASSEAGRYNSPLHF

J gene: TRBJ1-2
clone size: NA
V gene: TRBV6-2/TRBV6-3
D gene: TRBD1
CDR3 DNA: TGTGCCAGCAGTTCAGGACAGGGGGACTATGGCTACACCTTC
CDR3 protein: CASSSGQGDYGYTF

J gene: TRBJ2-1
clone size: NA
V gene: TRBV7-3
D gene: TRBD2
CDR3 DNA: TGTGCCAGCAGCCTAGCGGGACCAAACAATGAGCAGTTCTTC
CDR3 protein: CASSLAGPNNEQFF

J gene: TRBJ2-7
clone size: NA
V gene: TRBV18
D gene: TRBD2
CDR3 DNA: TGTGCCAGCTCTCGACTAGCGGACAGCTCCTACGAGCAGTACTTC
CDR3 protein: CASSRLADSSYEQYF

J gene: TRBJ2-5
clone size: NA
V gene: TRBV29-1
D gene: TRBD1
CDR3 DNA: TGCAGCGTTGAAACAGGGGCGTCTTCGGAAGAGACCCAGTACTTC
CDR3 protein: CSVETGASSEETQYF

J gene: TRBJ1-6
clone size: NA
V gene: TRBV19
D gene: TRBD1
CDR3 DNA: TGTGCCAGTAGTCGTCGGACAGGGGGAAATTCACCCCTCCACTTT
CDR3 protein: CASSRRTGGNSPLHF

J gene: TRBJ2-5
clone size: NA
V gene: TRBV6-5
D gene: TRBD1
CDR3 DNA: TGTGCCAGCAGGCCGGGACAGACCTACCAAGAGACCCAGTACTTC
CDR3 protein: CASRPGQTYQETQYF

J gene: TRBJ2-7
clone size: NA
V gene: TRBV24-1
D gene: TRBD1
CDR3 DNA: TGTGCCACCAGTGACTCCGGGACAGGCTCCTACGAGCAGTACTTC
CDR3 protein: CATSDSGTGSYEQYF

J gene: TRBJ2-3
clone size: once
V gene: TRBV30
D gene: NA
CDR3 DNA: TGTGCCTGGAAGGGAGGGGGAAATACGCAGTATTTT
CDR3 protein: CAWKGGGNTQYF